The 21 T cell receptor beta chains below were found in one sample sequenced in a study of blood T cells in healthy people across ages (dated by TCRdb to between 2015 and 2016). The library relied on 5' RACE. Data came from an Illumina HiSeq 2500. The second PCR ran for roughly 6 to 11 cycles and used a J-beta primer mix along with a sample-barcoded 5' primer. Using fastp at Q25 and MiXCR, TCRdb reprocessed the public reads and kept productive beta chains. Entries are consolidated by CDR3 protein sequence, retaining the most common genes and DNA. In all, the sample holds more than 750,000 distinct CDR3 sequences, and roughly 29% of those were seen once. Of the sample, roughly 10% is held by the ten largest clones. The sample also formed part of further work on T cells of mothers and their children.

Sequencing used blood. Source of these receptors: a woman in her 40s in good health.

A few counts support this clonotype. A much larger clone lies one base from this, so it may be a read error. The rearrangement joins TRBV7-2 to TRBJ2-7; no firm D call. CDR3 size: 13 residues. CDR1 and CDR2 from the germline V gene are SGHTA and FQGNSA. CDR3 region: CAGSLVGAYEQYF. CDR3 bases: TGTGCCGGCAGCTTAGTAGGTGCCTACGAGCAGTACTTC.

The CDR3 protein is CASSVRGGSSNSPLHF. In nucleotides, the CDR3 is TGTGCCAGCAGCGTTAGGGGAGGTTCGAGTAATTCACCCCTCCACTTT. The V gene is TRBV9, the J gene TRBJ1-6; D perhaps matches TRBD1 (5 bases). This CDR3 is 16 amino acids long. Germline V gene data show CDR1 as SGDLS and CDR2 as YYNGEE. V lost 2 bases to trimming and J lost 6 bases, with 15 bases between them.

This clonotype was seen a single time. The CDR3 DNA sequence: TGCGCCAGCAGCCCAGATCCGGGACAGGGGGCTTCACCCCTCCACTTT. Its protein product is CASSPDPGQGASPLHF. The chain uses TRBV4-1 and TRBJ1-6; TRBD1 matches 12 bases. CDR1 MGHRA and CDR2 YSYEKL come from the germline V gene. With 4 bases clipped from V and 9 bases from J, the junction kept 7 bases outside the gene matches. The CDR3 sequence is 16 residues long.

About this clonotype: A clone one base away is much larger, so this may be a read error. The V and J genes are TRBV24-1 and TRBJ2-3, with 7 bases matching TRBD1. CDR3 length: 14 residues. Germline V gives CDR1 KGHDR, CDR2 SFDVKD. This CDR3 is CATSDPTGTDTRYF. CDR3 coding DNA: TGTGCCACCAGTGACCCCACAGGGACAGATACGCGGTATTTT.

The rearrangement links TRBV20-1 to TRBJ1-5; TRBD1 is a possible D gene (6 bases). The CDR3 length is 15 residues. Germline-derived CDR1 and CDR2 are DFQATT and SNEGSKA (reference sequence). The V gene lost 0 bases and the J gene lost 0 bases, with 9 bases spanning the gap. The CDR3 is CSARDGGHSNQPQHF. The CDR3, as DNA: TGCAGTGCTAGAGATGGGGGGCATAGCAATCAGCCCCAGCATTTT.

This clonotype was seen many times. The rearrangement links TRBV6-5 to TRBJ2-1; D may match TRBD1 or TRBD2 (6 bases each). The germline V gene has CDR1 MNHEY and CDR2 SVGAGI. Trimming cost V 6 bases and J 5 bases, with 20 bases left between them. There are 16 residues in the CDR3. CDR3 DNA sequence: TGTGCCAGCAGGGGGGCCGGGACTTTAACTGACAATGAGCAGTTCTTC. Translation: CASRGAGTLTDNEQFF.

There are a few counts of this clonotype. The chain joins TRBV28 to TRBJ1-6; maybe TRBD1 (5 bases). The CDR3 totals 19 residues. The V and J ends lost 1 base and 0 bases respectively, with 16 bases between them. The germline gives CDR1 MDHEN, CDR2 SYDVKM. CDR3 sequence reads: CASSLLAGGGSSYNSPLHF. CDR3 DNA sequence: TGTGCCAGCAGTTTATTAGCCGGGGGGGGGAGCTCCTATAATTCACCCCTCCACTTT.

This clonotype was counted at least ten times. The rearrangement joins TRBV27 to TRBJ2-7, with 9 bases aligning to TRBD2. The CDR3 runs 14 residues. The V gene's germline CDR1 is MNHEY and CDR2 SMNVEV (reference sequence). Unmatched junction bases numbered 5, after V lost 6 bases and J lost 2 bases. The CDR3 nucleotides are TGTGCCAGCAGACGACTAGCGGCAACCTACGAGCAGTACTTC. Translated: CASRRLAATYEQYF.

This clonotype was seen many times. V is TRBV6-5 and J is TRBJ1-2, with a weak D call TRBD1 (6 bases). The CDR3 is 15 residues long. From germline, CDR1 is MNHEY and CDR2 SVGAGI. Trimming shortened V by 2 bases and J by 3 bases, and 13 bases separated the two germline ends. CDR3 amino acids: CASSYTGMVDYGYTF. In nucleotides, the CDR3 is TGTGCCAGCAGTTACACAGGGATGGTTGACTATGGCTACACCTTC.

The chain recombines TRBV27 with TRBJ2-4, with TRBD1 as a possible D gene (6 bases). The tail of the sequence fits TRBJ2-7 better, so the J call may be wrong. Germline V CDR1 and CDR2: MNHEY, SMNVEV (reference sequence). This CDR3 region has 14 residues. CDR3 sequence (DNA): TGTGCCAGCAGTTTATCGGTAGGGGGATACGAGCAGTACTTC. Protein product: CASSLSVGGYEQYF.

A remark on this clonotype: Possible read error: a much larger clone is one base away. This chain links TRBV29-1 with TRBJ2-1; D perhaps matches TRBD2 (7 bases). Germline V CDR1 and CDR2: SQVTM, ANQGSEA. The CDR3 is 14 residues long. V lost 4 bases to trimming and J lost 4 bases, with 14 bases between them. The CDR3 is CSVGGGTLYNEQFF. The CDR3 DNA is TGCAGCGTTGGCGGGGGCACGCTTTACAATGAGCAGTTCTTC.

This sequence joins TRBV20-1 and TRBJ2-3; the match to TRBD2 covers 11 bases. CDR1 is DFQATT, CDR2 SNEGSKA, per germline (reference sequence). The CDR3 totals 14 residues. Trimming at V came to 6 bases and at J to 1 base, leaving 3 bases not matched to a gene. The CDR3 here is CSARLAGRTDTQYF. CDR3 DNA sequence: TGCAGTGCGCGACTAGCGGGGCGCACAGATACGCAGTATTTT.

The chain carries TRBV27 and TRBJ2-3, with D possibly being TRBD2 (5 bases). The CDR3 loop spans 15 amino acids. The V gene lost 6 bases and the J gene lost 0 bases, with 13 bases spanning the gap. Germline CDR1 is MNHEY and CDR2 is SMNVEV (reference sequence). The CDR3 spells CASRVLATSTDTQYF. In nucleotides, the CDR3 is TGTGCCAGCAGGGTCCTAGCTACTAGCACAGATACGCAGTATTTT.

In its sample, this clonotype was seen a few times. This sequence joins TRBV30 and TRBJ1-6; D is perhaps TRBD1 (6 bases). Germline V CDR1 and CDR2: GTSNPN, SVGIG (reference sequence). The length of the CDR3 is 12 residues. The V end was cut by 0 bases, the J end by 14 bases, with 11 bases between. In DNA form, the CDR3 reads TGTGCCTGGAGTGTAACAGGGAAGGCCCTCCACTTT. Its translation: CAWSVTGKALHF.

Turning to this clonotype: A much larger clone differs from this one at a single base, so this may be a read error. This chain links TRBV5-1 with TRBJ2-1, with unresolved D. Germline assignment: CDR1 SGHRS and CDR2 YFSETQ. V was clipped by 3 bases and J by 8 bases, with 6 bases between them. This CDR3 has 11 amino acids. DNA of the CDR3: TGCGCCAGCAGCTCTTGCGATGAGCAGTTCTTC. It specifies CASSSCDEQFF. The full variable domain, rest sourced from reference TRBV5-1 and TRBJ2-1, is KAGVTQTPRYLIKTRGQQVTLSCSPISGHRSVSWYQQTPGQGLQFLFEYFSETQRNKGNFPGRFSGRQFSNSRSEMNVSTLELGDSALYLCASSSCDEQFFGPGTRLTVL.

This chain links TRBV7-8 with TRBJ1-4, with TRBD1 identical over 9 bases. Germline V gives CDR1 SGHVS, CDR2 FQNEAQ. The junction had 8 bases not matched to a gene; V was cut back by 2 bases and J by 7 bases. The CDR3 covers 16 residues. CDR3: CASSLYRGLESEKLFF. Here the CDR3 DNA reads TGTGCCAGCAGCTTATACAGGGGGCTCGAGAGTGAAAAACTGTTTTTT.

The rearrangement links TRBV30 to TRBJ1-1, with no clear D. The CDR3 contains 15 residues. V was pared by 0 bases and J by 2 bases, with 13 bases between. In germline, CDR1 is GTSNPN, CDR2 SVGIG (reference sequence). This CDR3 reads CAWSVLRQFNTEAFF. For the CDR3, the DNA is TGTGCCTGGAGTGTACTAAGACAATTCAACACTGAAGCTTTCTTT.

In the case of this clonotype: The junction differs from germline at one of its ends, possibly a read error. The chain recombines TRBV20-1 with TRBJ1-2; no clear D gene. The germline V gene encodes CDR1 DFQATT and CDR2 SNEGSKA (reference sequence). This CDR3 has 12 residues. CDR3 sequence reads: CRARTGNYGYTF. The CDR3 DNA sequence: TGCAGGGCTAGGACGGGGAACTATGGCTACACCTTC.

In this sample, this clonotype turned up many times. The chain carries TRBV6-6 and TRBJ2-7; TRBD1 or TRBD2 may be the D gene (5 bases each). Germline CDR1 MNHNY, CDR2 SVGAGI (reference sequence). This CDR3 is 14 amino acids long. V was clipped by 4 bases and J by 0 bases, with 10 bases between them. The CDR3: CASSWDPSSYEQYF. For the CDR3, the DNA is TGTGCCAGCAGTTGGGACCCAAGCTCCTACGAGCAGTACTTC.

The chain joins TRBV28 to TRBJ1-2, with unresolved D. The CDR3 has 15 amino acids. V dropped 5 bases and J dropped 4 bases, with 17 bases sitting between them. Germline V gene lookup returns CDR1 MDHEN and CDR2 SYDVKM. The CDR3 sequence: CASSPSKGRLYGYTF. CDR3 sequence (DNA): TGTGCCAGCAGTCCCTCAAAAGGCAGACTCTATGGCTACACCTTC.

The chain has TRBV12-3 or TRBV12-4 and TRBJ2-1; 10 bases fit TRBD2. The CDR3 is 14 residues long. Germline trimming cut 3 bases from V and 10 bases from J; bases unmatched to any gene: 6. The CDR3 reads CASSLSGGAEEQFF. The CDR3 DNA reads TGTGCCAGCAGTTTGAGCGGGGGGGCCGAGGAGCAGTTCTTC.